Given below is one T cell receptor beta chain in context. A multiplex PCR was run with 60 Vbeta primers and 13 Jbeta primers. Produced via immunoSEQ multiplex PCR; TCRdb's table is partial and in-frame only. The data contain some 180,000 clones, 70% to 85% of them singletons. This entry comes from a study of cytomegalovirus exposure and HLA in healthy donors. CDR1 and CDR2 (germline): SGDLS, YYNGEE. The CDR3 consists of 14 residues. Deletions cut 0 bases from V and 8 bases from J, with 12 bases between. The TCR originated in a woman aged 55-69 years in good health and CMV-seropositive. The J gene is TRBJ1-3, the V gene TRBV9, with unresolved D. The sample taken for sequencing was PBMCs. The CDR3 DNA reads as TGTGCCAGCAGCGTAGGGGCAGAGTTGGACACCATATATTTT. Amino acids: CASSVGAELDTIYF.